This TCR beta chain was recovered during a study of cytomegalovirus exposure and HLA in healthy donors. Overall study findings and caveats: It was reportedly the case that the classifier diagnosed cytomegalovirus status with high specificity and sensitivity.

On this clone: Its antigen is not known.

Though nominally healthy at sampling, donors likely had unrecorded immune exposures. The study ran its PCR with 60 Vbeta and 13 Jbeta primers. Data came from immunoSEQ multiplex PCR; TCRdb stores just in-frame clones and leaves some out. The sample includes about 140,000 clones, about 70% of them seen just once. This CDR3 comprises 11 residues. Germline lookup yields CDR1 SGHAT and CDR2 FQNNGV. The V and J ends lost 2 bases and 3 bases respectively, with 2 bases between them. The chain couples TRBV11-2 to TRBJ2-7; D is uncertain. The specimen was PBMCs. This sequence was found in a man between 40 and 49 years old in good health and CMV-seronegative. The CDR3 reads CASSLLYEQYF. CDR3 in DNA: TGTGCCAGCAGCTTACTCTACGAGCAGTACTTC.